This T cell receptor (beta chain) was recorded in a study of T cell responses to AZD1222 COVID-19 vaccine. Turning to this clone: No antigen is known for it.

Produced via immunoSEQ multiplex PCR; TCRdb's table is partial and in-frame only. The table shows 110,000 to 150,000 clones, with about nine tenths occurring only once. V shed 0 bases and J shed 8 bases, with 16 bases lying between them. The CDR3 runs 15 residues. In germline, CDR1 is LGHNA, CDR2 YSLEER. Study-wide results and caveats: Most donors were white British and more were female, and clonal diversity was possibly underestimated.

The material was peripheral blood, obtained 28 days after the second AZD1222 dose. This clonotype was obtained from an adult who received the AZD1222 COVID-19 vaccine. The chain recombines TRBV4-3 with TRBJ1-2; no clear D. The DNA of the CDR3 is TGCGCCAGCAGCCAAGAACGACTCCGGGGTGAGGGCTACACCTTC. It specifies CASSQERLRGEGYTF.